This section outlines one T cell receptor beta chain sequence together with its context. The antigen is not known. Clones were sequenced by immunoSEQ multiplex PCR, and TCRdb holds only the in-frame ones, with some missing. The top ten hold 0.4% to 0.45% of the sample, which has roughly 62,000 clones, 79% seen once. This record comes from a study of siplizumab effects on memory and regulatory T cells. Study-wide results and caveats: It was not possible to assign a naive or memory phenotype to roughly 80-97% of proliferating CD4+ or CD8+ clones. Contribution to the alloresponse seemed major for naive T cells, which also seemed more diverse than memory cells. Just a small share of alloreactive clones was traced back to unstimulated subsets.

The CDR3 spans 15 residues. The germline V and J ends were trimmed by 0 bases and 4 bases, with 14 bases remaining between them. From germline, CDR1 is SGDLS and CDR2 YYNGEE. The gene calls are TRBV9 and TRBJ2-7, with D perhaps matching TRBD1 or TRBD2 (6 bases each). The receptor's source is a human donor in good health. Sequenced sample: memory CD4+ T cells sorted from blood. Here the CDR3 reads CASSVAGVGTYEQYF. The CDR3 DNA reads TGTGCCAGCAGCGTAGCAGGGGTGGGGACTTACGAGCAGTACTTC.